This T cell receptor beta chain was obtained from a study of cytomegalovirus exposure and HLA in healthy donors. Study overall: A later analysis reported the same platform for the 120 validation repertoires and the roughly 700 first-cohort repertoires.

Overall study findings and caveats: For cytomegalovirus status, the classifier reportedly gave diagnoses with high specificity and sensitivity.

As concerns this clone: Its antigen is undetermined.

Here immunoSEQ multiplex PCR was the method, and the copy in TCRdb shows in-frame clones only, minus some. The sample yields about 60,000 clones, over 90% seen once. With 5 bases removed from V and 7 bases from J, the gap between germline ends came to 12 bases. Germline V CDR1 and CDR2: SGHAT, FQNNGV. The CDR3 spans 12 residues. The TCR sequence derives from a woman aged 18-35 years in good health and CMV-seropositive. The chain links TRBV11-2 to TRBJ2-7; D may be TRBD1 (6 bases). What was sequenced was PBMCs. Written as DNA, the CDR3 is TGTGCCAGCAGCACCCGACAGGCTGAGCAGTACTTC. Translation: CASSTRQAEQYF.